This entry features one T cell receptor beta chain sequence. The antigen is undetermined. These data come from a study of identical twins. General study points: Surplus twin overlap in beta out-of-frame sequences was less pronounced. There were fewer insertions in abundant cord blood beta clonotypes, but memory repertoires showed no such pattern.

TCRdb used MiXCR to reprocess the 5' RACE reads, holding one entry per CDR3 protein. The repertoire has approximately 590,000 distinct CDR3 sequences, roughly 9.5% of them found once; the top ten carry 2.5% to 3%. The CDR3 has 14 residues. CDR1 and CDR2 from the germline V gene are DFQATT and SNEGSKA (reference sequence). Trimming took 6 bases from V and 7 from J, leaving 20 bases between them. This sample also belongs to another study, concerning yellow fever vaccine responses in identical twins. From that paper: Among the twins, the vaccine T cell response reportedly seemed partly convergent and partly personalized.

Specimen: PBMCs. The chain carries TRBV20-1 and TRBJ2-3; D gene unclear. This clonotype was sampled from a woman aged 18-29 years in good health. DNA of the CDR3: TGCAGTGCCTACCCTCAGGTCTCCGCCCATACGCAGTATTTT. Translation: CSAYPQVSAHTQYF.